This entry describes one T cell receptor (beta chain). The sample belongs to a study of blood T cell repertoires in COVID-19. From germline, CDR1 is ENHRY and CDR2 SYGVKD. The length of the CDR3 is 14 residues. V lost 7 bases and J lost 0, with 10 bases in between. Here immunoSEQ multiplex PCR was the method, and the copy in TCRdb shows in-frame clones only, minus some. There are approximately 30,000 clones in the sample; around 92% occur only once, and around 0.55% lies in the top ten. The TCR sequence derives from a woman in her thirties or forties with active or convalescent COVID-19. The chain couples TRBV10-3 to TRBJ1-3; no firm D call. The sequenced sample consisted of peripheral blood. CDR3 bases: TGTGCCATCACCGACTCCTTCTCTGGAAACACCATATATTTT. It yields the protein CAITDSFSGNTIYF.